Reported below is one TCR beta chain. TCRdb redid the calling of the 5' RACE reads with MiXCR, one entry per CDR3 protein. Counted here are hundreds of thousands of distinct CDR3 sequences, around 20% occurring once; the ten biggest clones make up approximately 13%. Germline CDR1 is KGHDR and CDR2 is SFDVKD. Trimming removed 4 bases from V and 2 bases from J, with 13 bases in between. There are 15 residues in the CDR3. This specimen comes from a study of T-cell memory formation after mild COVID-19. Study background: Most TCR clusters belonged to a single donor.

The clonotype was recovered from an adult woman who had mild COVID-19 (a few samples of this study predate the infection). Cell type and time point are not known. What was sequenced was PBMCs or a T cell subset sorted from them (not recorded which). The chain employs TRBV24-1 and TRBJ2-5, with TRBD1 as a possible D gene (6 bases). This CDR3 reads CATSDLGQTQETQYF. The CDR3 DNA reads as TGTGCCACCAGTGACCTTGGACAGACACAAGAGACCCAGTACTTC.